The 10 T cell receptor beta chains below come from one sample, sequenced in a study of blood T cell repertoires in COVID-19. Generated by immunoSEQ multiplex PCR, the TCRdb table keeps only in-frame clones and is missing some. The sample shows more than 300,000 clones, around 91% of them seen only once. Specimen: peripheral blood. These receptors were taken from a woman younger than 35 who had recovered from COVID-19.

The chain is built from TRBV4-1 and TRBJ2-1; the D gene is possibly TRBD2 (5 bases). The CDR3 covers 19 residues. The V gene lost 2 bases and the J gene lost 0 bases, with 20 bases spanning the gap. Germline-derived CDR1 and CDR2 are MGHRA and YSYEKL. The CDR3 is CASSQPLGSGQDSYNEQFF. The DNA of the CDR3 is TGCGCCAGCAGCCAACCTTTGGGGAGTGGGCAAGACTCCTACAATGAGCAGTTCTTC.

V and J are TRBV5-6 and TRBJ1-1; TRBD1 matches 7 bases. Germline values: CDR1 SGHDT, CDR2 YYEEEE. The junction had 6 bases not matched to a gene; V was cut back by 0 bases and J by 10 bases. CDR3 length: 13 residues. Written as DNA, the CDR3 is TGTGCCAGCAGCTTGGATCCGACAGGGACAGCTTTCTTT. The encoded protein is CASSLDPTGTAFF.

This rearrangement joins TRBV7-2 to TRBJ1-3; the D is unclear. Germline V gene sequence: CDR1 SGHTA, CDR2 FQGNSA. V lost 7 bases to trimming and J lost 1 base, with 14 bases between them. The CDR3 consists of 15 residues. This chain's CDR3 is CASTPGPGSGNTIYF. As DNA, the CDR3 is TGTGCCAGCACCCCCGGCCCCGGGTCTGGAAACACCATATATTTT.

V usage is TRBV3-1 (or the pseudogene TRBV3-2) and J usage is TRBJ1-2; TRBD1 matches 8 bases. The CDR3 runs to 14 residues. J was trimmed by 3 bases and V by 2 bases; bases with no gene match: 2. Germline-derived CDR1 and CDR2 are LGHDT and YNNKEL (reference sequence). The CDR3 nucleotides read TGTGCCAGCAGCCAAACGACAGGGGACTATGGCTACACCTTC. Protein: CASSQTTGDYGYTF.

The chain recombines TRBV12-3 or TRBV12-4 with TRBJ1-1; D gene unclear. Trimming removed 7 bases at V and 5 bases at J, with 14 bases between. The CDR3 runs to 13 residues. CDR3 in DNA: TGTGCCAGCACCCCCCGCGGTGGAACTGAAGCTTTCTTT. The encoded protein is CASTPRGGTEAFF.

CDR3 sequence (DNA): TGTGCCAGCAGGACACTAGCGGGAGGATTAAATGAGCAGTTCTTC. Translating gives CASRTLAGGLNEQFF. V gene TRBV2 combines with J gene TRBJ2-1, with 12 bases aligning to TRBD2. Trimming cost V 6 bases and J 7 bases; bases outside gene matches: 7. CDR1 is SNHLY and CDR2 is FYNNEI in the germline V gene. This CDR3 is 15 amino acids long.

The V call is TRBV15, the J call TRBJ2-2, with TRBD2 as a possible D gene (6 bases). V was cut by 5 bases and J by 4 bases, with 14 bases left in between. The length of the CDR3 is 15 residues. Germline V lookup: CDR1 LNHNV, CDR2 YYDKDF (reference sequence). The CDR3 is CATSGRIRPTGELFF. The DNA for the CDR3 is TGTGCCACCAGCGGGAGGATCCGGCCCACCGGGGAGCTGTTTTTT.

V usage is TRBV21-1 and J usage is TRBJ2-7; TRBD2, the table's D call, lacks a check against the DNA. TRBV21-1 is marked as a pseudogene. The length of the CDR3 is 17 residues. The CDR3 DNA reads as TGTGCCAGCAGCAGGGGCAGGGGTCGAGCGGGAAACTACGAGCAGTACGTC. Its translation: CASSRGRGRAGNYEQYV.

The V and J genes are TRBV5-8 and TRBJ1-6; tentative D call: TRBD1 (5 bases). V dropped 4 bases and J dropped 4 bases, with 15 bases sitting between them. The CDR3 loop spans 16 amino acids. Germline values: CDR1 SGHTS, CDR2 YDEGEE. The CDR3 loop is CASSLAVGVYNSPLHF. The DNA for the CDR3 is TGTGCCAGCAGCCTTGCCGTAGGGGTTTATAATTCACCCCTCCACTTT.

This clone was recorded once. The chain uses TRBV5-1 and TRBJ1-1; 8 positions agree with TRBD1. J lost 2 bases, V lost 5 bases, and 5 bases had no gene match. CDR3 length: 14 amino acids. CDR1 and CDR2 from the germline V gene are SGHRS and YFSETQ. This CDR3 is CASRTRGPNTEAFF. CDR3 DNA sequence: TGCGCCAGCAGAACCAGGGGGCCAAACACTGAAGCTTTCTTT.